Each of the 12 T cell receptor beta chains below was sequenced from the same sample in a study of blood T cell repertoires in COVID-19. Generated by immunoSEQ multiplex PCR, the TCRdb table keeps only in-frame clones and is missing some. The sample includes about 240,000 clones, roughly 80% seen only once; the top ten take 3% to 4.5%. The source material was PBMCs or T cells enriched from blood (not recorded which). The receptor set was obtained from a woman between 35 and 50 years old who had been exposed to COVID-19.

The chain combines TRBV30 with TRBJ1-6; D is unclear. The V gene lost 2 bases and the J gene lost 12 bases, with 8 bases spanning the gap. Germline V CDR1 and CDR2: GTSNPN, SVGIG (reference sequence). This CDR3 is 11 amino acids long. DNA of the CDR3: TGTGCCTGGAGTCCTCCCGGACCCCTCCACTTT. This encodes CAWSPPGPLHF.

This rearrangement joins TRBV6-6 to TRBJ1-2; 7 bases agree with TRBD1. This CDR3 contains 13 residues. Germline assignment: CDR1 MNHNY and CDR2 SVGAGI (reference sequence). The J segment lost 4 bases and the V segment lost 5 bases, leaving 4 bases of the junction unmatched. The CDR3 reads CASSPRDSYGYTF. The CDR3 DNA follows: TGTGCCAGCAGTCCGCGGGACAGCTATGGCTACACCTTC.

The gene calls are TRBV28 and TRBJ1-6, with TRBD1 matching over 7 bases. Germline CDR1 and CDR2: MDHEN and SYDVKM. The CDR3 runs to 15 residues. V was pared by 3 bases and J by 7 bases, with 6 bases of the junction left unmatched. The CDR3 bases are TGTGCCAGCAGTTTCAGGGGGTCGGGGAATTCACCCCTCCACTTT. It translates to CASSFRGSGNSPLHF.

The rearrangement joins TRBV7-3 to TRBJ1-2; maybe TRBD1 (6 bases). The CDR3 is 14 residues long. Germline CDR1 SGHTA, CDR2 FQGTGA. The V and J ends lost 2 bases and 8 bases respectively, with 15 bases between them. The CDR3 loop is CASSLDRGIGGYTF. The DNA for the CDR3 is TGTGCCAGCAGCTTAGATAGGGGGATTGGCGGCTACACCTTC.

The rearrangement uses TRBV4-3 and TRBJ1-3; D remains ambiguous. Trimming cost V 7 bases and J 0 bases, with 16 bases left between them. CDR1 is LGHNA, CDR2 YSLEER, per germline. There are 16 residues in the CDR3. The CDR3 DNA is TGCGCCAGCACACCAGATCGATTCCTCTCTGGAAACACCATATATTTT. This codes for CASTPDRFLSGNTIYF.

The chain combines TRBV4-1 with TRBJ1-6; 8 nucleotides line up with TRBD1. V was clipped by 5 bases and J by 7 bases; unmatched bases: 4. The CDR3 consists of 14 residues. Germline-derived CDR1 and CDR2 are MGHRA and YSYEKL. CDR3 sequence: CASSTDRGNSPLHF. The DNA for the CDR3 is TGCGCCAGCAGCACCGACAGGGGAAATTCACCCCTCCACTTT.

The CDR3 nucleotides are TGCGCCAGCAGCTTAACTCTAGCGGAGGGAGAGACCCAGTACTTC. This codes for CASSLTLAEGETQYF. The rearrangement joins TRBV5-1 to TRBJ2-5, with 7 bases matching TRBD2. The junction had 8 bases not matched to a gene; V was cut back by 2 bases and J by 4 bases. Germline V gives CDR1 SGHRS, CDR2 YFSETQ. The CDR3 totals 15 residues.

The V gene is TRBV29-1, the J gene TRBJ2-7; TRBD1 agrees at 9 bases. From germline, CDR1 is SQVTM and CDR2 ANQGSEA. V was pared by 6 bases and J by 0 bases, with 3 bases of the junction left unmatched. The CDR3 runs to 13 residues. The CDR3 nucleotides are TGCAGCGTGAAGACAGGGGGCTCCTACGAGCAGTACTTC. This encodes CSVKTGGSYEQYF.

This chain uses TRBV29-1 with TRBJ1-1, with D possibly matching TRBD1 (5 bases). The V gene's germline CDR1 is SQVTM and CDR2 ANQGSEA. Deletions cut 6 bases from V and 1 base from J, with 12 bases between. The CDR3 is 13 residues long. CDR3 residues: CSVSIGANTEAFF. In DNA, the CDR3 is TGCAGCGTGTCTATAGGGGCGAACACTGAAGCTTTCTTT.

The rearrangement links TRBV7-3 to TRBJ1-1; no definite D call. Germline CDR1 SGHTA, CDR2 FQGTGA. V was clipped by 0 bases and J by 11 bases, with 16 bases between them. This CDR3 is 14 amino acids long. The CDR3 loop is CASSLTGESLGAFF. The CDR3 nucleotides are TGTGCCAGCAGCTTAACGGGAGAGAGTTTAGGGGCTTTCTTT.

The rearrangement uses TRBV6-5 and TRBJ1-3; the D gene is possibly TRBD1 (5 bases). The ends were cut back, 8 bases at V and 1 base at J, with 15 bases in the middle. The CDR3 is 15 residues long. The germline V gene has CDR1 MNHEY and CDR2 SVGAGI. CDR3 in amino acids: CASSIRDLSGNTIYF. CDR3 DNA: TGTGCCAGCTCAATCAGGGATTTGTCTGGAAACACCATATATTTT.

This clone was recorded a few times. The gene calls are TRBV28 and TRBJ1-5; D unresolved. The CDR3 has 14 amino acids. The V end lost 4 bases, the J end lost 4 bases, and 11 bases lay between the germline ends. Looked up from germline, CDR1 is MDHEN and CDR2 is SYDVKM. The CDR3 reads CASSSHPVNQPQHF. The CDR3 region has the DNA TGTGCCAGCAGTTCCCATCCAGTTAATCAGCCCCAGCATTTT.